Following are 2 T cell receptor beta chains from one sample sequenced in a study of control samples from healthy donors and cancer patients. Sequencing was performed with immunoSEQ multiplex PCR; in TCRdb, only in-frame clones are kept and a portion is missing. The repertoire includes about 51,000 clones, about four fifths of them detected once, and 10% sits in the top ten. Sequencing was performed on blood. The receptor set was obtained from a man between 65 and 79 years old in good health.

This rearrangement joins TRBV27 to TRBJ1-5; D unresolved. Germline V CDR1 and CDR2: MNHEY, SMNVEV (reference sequence). The CDR3 is 14 residues long. V lost 6 bases and J lost 3, with 12 bases in between. The CDR3 nucleotides read TGTGCCAGCAGACCCCTGAGTTTCAATCAGCCCCAGCATTTT. Translating it yields CASRPLSFNQPQHF.

This clone showed up just once. The chain links TRBV7-9 to TRBJ2-5; perhaps TRBD1 as D (7 bases). Trimming stripped 5 bases from V and 5 bases from J, with 18 bases between. Germline lookup yields CDR1 SEHNR and CDR2 FQNEAQ (reference sequence). The CDR3 loop spans 15 amino acids. The CDR3 bases are TGTGCCAGCAGCCCAGGTGGAGGGGGCGGCGAGACCCAGTACTTC. Amino acids: CASSPGGGGGETQYF.